Following are 25 T cell receptor beta chains from one sample sequenced in a study of T cell repertoires in cytomegalovirus infection. Each CDR3 protein gets one entry after TCRdb re-called the reads with MiXCR. This sample has some 250,000 distinct CDR3 sequences; over 8% occur once, and the top ten carry over 12%. The sequencing input was PBMCs. The source of these receptors is a human donor in good health (CMV status not recorded). Some clones in this sample may be carry-over from other donors' samples.

The sample holds one count of this clonotype. Here the CDR3 DNA reads TGTGCCAGCAGTGCGACGACTGAAGCTTTCTTT. It translates to CASSATTEAFF. The gene calls are TRBV12-3 or TRBV12-4 and TRBJ1-1; D not certain. With 5 bases removed from V and 5 bases from J, the gap between germline ends came to 6 bases. The CDR3 covers 11 residues.

This clonotype was seen at least ten times. The chain links TRBV7-2 to TRBJ1-6, with a possible D match to TRBD1 (5 bases). V lost 5 bases and J lost 7, with 9 bases in between. This CDR3 is 13 amino acids long. Looked up from germline, CDR1 is SGHTA and CDR2 is FQGNSA. The CDR3 region is CASSGGVNSPLHF. CDR3 bases: TGTGCCAGCAGCGGAGGGGTGAATTCACCCCTCCACTTT.

In this sample, this clonotype turned up a few times. This chain connects TRBV7-2 to TRBJ1-3, with TRBD1 as a possible D gene (6 bases). Per germline, CDR1 SGHTA and CDR2 FQGNSA. The CDR3 runs 15 residues. Trimming shortened V by 5 bases and J by 0 bases, and 11 bases separated the two germline ends. The CDR3 spells CASSTGFTSGNTIYF. The CDR3 coding sequence is TGTGCCAGCAGCACAGGGTTTACCTCTGGAAACACCATATATTTT.

This clonotype was detected ten times or more. The chain combines TRBV14 with TRBJ1-1; D unresolved. With 5 bases removed from V and 2 bases from J, the gap between germline ends came to 12 bases. The CDR3 is made up of 14 amino acids. CDR1 and CDR2 from the germline V gene are SGHDN and FVKESK. DNA of the CDR3: TGTGCCAGCAGCGCCCGAGCCGGCAACACTGAAGCTTTCTTT. Its translation: CASSARAGNTEAFF. The whole variable domain, filled in from reference TRBV14 and TRBJ1-1, reads EAGVTQFPSHSVIEKGQTVTLRCDPISGHDNLYWYRRVMGKEIKFLLHFVKESKQDESGMPNNRFLAERTGGTYSTLKVQPAELEDSGVYFCASSARAGNTEAFFGQGTRLTVV.

V usage is TRBV5-6 and J usage is TRBJ1-2; maybe TRBD1 (5 bases). The CDR3 length is 14 residues. Deletions cut 4 bases from V and 11 bases from J, with 21 bases between. The germline V gene has CDR1 SGHDT and CDR2 YYEEEE. CDR3 nucleotide sequence: TGTGCCAGCAGCCGGGGACGGTTTGGGACTTGGTACACCTTC. The encoded protein is CASSRGRFGTWYTF.

This clonotype has a handful of counts. This sequence joins TRBV7-2 and TRBJ2-4; D is unclear. The CDR3 runs to 13 residues. Germline CDR1 reads SGHTA; CDR2 reads FQGNSA. V lost 4 bases and J lost 5, with 9 bases in between. Written as DNA, the CDR3 is TGTGCCAGCAGCTACTATGGAGAAAACATTCAGTACTTC. It translates to CASSYYGENIQYF.

The chain links TRBV30 to TRBJ1-5; D is possibly TRBD1 (6 bases). V was cut by 0 bases and J by 5 bases, with 17 bases left in between. The CDR3 covers 16 residues. In germline, CDR1 is GTSNPN, CDR2 SVGIG (reference sequence). CDR3 bases: TGTGCCTGGAGTGTCCGGGGCAGGGGCCAGGATCAGCCCCAGCATTTT. Translated, it gives CAWSVRGRGQDQPQHF.

This clonotype was seen ten or more times. The V gene is TRBV28, the J gene TRBJ1-2; no clear D gene. In germline, CDR1 is MDHEN, CDR2 SYDVKM. Between the trimmed V and J ends, which lost 11 bases and 4 bases, there was a span of 17 bases. The CDR3 is 13 residues long. CDR3 in DNA: TGTGCCTCACGCGGAGGGCGTCCCTATGGCTACACCTTC. Its protein product is CASRGGRPYGYTF.

This clonotype has only a few counts. This chain connects TRBV28 to TRBJ2-3; no clear D. Germline V gene data show CDR1 as MDHEN and CDR2 as SYDVKM. V was cut by 2 bases and J by 2 bases, with 5 bases left in between. The CDR3 is 13 residues long. Here the CDR3 DNA reads TGTGCCAGCAGTTTACTTAACACAGATACGCAGTATTTT. Amino acids: CASSLLNTDTQYF.

In its sample, this clonotype was seen many times. J is TRBJ2-5 and V is TRBV7-2; 16 bases line up with TRBD2. This CDR3 comprises 15 residues. Trimming at V came to 5 bases and at J to 5 bases, leaving 2 bases not matched to a gene. The V gene's germline CDR1 is SGHTA and CDR2 FQGNSA. The CDR3 DNA sequence: TGTGCCAGCAGCAAGGGACTAGCGGGGGGGGAGACCCAGTACTTC. It encodes CASSKGLAGGETQYF.

This clonotype came up many times. The chain links TRBV11-2 to TRBJ2-5, with D perhaps matching TRBD2 (6 bases). CDR3 length: 12 residues. Trimming removed 5 bases from V and 13 bases from J, with 17 bases in between. Germline V gene sequence: CDR1 SGHAT, CDR2 FQNNGV. The CDR3, as DNA: TGTGCCAGCAGCCCCTGGGACTCCCCATCGTACTTC. It is translated as CASSPWDSPSYF.

This chain uses TRBV20-1 with TRBJ2-3; D not certain. The V and J ends lost 1 base and 4 bases respectively, with 6 bases between them. Germline V gives CDR1 DFQATT, CDR2 SNEGSKA (reference sequence). This CDR3 is built from 12 residues. The CDR3 nucleotides are TGCAGTGCTAGAGTACCCCCAGATACGCAGTATTTT. This gives the protein CSARVPPDTQYF.

This clonotype was detected a few times. CDR3 residues: CSASSTSGRQTYNEQFF. In DNA, the CDR3 is TGCAGTGCTAGTTCGACTAGCGGGAGGCAGACCTACAATGAGCAGTTCTTC. The chain couples TRBV20-1 to TRBJ2-1; TRBD2 matches at 13 bases. Per the germline V gene, CDR1 is DFQATT and CDR2 is SNEGSKA (reference sequence). V gave up 3 bases and J gave up 2 bases; unmatched junction bases: 7. The CDR3 is made up of 17 amino acids.

This clonotype was counted at least ten times. The rearrangement joins TRBV7-2 to TRBJ2-3, with no clear D. CDR1 is SGHTA and CDR2 is FQGNSA in the germline V gene. The V gene lost 11 bases and the J gene lost 6 bases, with 18 bases spanning the gap. This CDR3 is 13 amino acids long. The CDR3 DNA reads as TGTGCCTCCCGCACAGAATTCGCGGATACGCAGTATTTT. It codes for CASRTEFADTQYF.

The rearrangement uses TRBV7-9 and TRBJ2-2; weak D call: TRBD2 (6 bases). CDR1 and CDR2 from the germline V gene are SEHNR and FQNEAQ (reference sequence). CDR3 size: 15 residues. V was cut by 4 bases and J by 2 bases, with 11 bases left in between. CDR3 in DNA: TGTGCCAGCAGCTGGCGGGACTCAAACACCGGGGAGCTGTTTTTT. This codes for CASSWRDSNTGELFF.

This clonotype was seen many times. The chain combines TRBV6-2 or TRBV6-3 with TRBJ2-6; D possibly uses TRBD1 or TRBD2 (5 bases each). The CDR3 is made up of 18 amino acids. Looked up from germline, CDR1 is MNHEY and CDR2 is SVGEGT. V gave up 5 bases and J gave up 0 bases, with 17 bases separating them. For the CDR3, the DNA is TGTGCCAGCAGTGCAGGACGGGGCTCAAGCTCTGGGGCCAACGTCCTGACTTTC. Its protein is CASSAGRGSSSGANVLTF.

The chain uses TRBV19 and TRBJ2-3, with D perhaps TRBD1 or TRBD2 (7 bases each). This CDR3 contains 13 residues. Germline V lookup: CDR1 LNHDA, CDR2 SQIVND (reference sequence). V lost 11 bases and J lost 5, with 17 bases in between. CDR3 sequence reads: CASQGGNEDTQYF. The CDR3 DNA sequence: TGTGCCTCTCAGGGGGGGAACGAAGATACGCAGTATTTT.

The chain has TRBV28 and TRBJ1-1, with D unclear. The CDR3 covers 14 residues. V lost 5 bases, J lost 11 bases, and 21 bases lay in between. CDR1 MDHEN and CDR2 SYDVKM come from the germline V gene. The chain's CDR3 is CASSTRLPANSAFF. The DNA for the CDR3 is TGTGCCAGCAGTACCCGTTTACCTGCCAACAGTGCTTTCTTT.

V usage is TRBV30 and J usage is TRBJ1-1; D remains unclear. Trimming removed 2 bases from V and 2 bases from J, with 6 bases in between. The length of the CDR3 is 12 residues. CDR1 GTSNPN and CDR2 SVGIG come from the germline V gene (reference sequence). The CDR3: CAWSKANTEAFF. The CDR3 DNA sequence: TGTGCCTGGAGTAAGGCCAACACTGAAGCTTTCTTT.

There are many counts of this clonotype. V is TRBV7-2 and J is TRBJ2-4; D tentatively fits TRBD1 or TRBD2 (5 bases each). Trimming cost V 2 bases and J 0 bases, with 11 bases left between them. The germline gives CDR1 SGHTA, CDR2 FQGNSA. The CDR3 length is 16 residues. The CDR3 DNA is TGTGCCAGCAGCTTATCAGGGAGATTAGCCAAAAACATTCAGTACTTC. Its protein product is CASSLSGRLAKNIQYF.

The rearrangement links TRBV30 to TRBJ2-6, with 9 positions matching TRBD1. This CDR3 contains 15 residues. In germline, CDR1 is GTSNPN, CDR2 SVGIG (reference sequence). Losses at the gene ends were 8 bases for V and 1 base for J; bases not matched to a gene: 6. The CDR3 DNA reads as TGTGCCCAGAGACAGGGGGGGTCTGGGGCCAACGTCCTGACTTTC. Translating gives CAQRQGGSGANVLTF.

The chain carries TRBV12-3 or TRBV12-4 and TRBJ2-4; D ambiguous. Trimming took 4 bases from V and 10 from J, leaving 8 bases between them. CDR3 length: 11 residues. The CDR3 spells CASSSLDIQYF. DNA of the CDR3: TGTGCCAGCAGTTCACTGGATATTCAGTACTTC.

This clonotype has only a few counts. This chain connects TRBV18 to TRBJ2-4; 8 bases match TRBD2. V was pared by 1 base and J by 9 bases, with 17 bases of the junction left unmatched. From germline, CDR1 is KGHSH and CDR2 LQKENI. The CDR3 covers 18 residues. CDR3 DNA: TGTGCCAGCTCACCACGGACTAGCTCAACTGCCAGGTCGGGCATTCAGTACTTC. Protein: CASSPRTSSTARSGIQYF.

This clonotype was observed at least ten times. This chain joins TRBV11-1 and TRBJ2-6, with 8 positions matching TRBD2. This CDR3 has 14 residues. Germline V lookup: CDR1 SGHAT, CDR2 FQDESV (reference sequence). J gave up 2 bases and V 7 bases, and 1 base lay outside the gene matches. Here the CDR3 DNA reads TGTGCCAGCACGGGGGGGACTGGGGCCAACGTCCTGACTTTC. Translated: CASTGGTGANVLTF.

This clonotype was found a few times. V is TRBV2 and J is TRBJ2-1; 8 bases are a match to TRBD2. The CDR3 totals 15 residues. Germline V gene sequence: CDR1 SNHLY, CDR2 FYNNEI. The V and J ends lost 5 bases and 9 bases, in that order; junction bases with no gene match: 12. The CDR3 region has the DNA TGTGCCAGCAGTATCAGCGGGGGCCGGTCTGGTGAGCAGTTCTTC. Amino acid sequence: CASSISGGRSGEQFF.